Reported below is one T cell receptor beta chain. Its matching antigen is unknown. This entry belongs to a study of cytomegalovirus exposure and HLA in healthy donors. Points from the study as a whole: Most subjects had HLA-A and HLA-B alleles reportedly predicted accurately by TCR beta sequences. Later analysis indicated greater clonal expansion among HLA-associated TCR beta chains than among equally common other chains.

The CDR3 is made up of 14 amino acids. The V and J ends lost 4 bases and 2 bases respectively, with 12 bases between them. The V gene's germline CDR1 is SEHNR and CDR2 FQNEAQ (reference sequence). The PCR used 60 Vbeta and 13 Jbeta primers. Profiling relied on immunoSEQ multiplex PCR, and the TCRdb table lists in-frame clones only, not all of them. The sample features 30,000 to 35,000 clones, with approximately 3.6% in its top ten. The V gene is TRBV7-9, the J gene TRBJ2-7, with D perhaps matching TRBD2 (6 bases). This receptor was taken from a woman aged 35 to 49 in good health and CMV-seropositive. The specimen sequenced was PBMCs. The CDR3 here is CASSSGLTTYEQYF. CDR3 DNA sequence: TGTGCCAGCAGCTCGGGACTGACTACCTACGAGCAGTACTTC. The full variable domain, with the rest looked up from reference TRBV7-9 and TRBJ2-7, is DTGVSQNPRHKITKRGQNVTFRCDPISEHNRLYWYRQTLGQGPEFLTYFQNEAQLEKSRLLSDRFSAERPKGSFSTLEIQRTEQGDSAMYLCASSSGLTTYEQYFGPGTRLTVT.